These T cell receptor beta chains were read from a single sample in a study of T cell repertoires in cytomegalovirus infection. No cognate antigen is known for these TCRs. TCRdb analysed the reads with MiXCR anew, one entry per CDR3 protein. The sample yields about 830,000 distinct CDR3 sequences, approximately 29% seen once. Sample: cultured CD8+ T cells from PBMCs, taken from culture after CMV antigen stimulation. Every receptor here comes from a human donor in good health (CMV status not recorded). Some clones in this sample may be carry-over from other donors' samples. CDR3s include the opening cysteine and the closing phenylalanine or tryptophan. The order of the fields is V gene, J gene, CDR3 length, D gene, clone size, CDR3 DNA, CDR3 protein. A D gene is named only where the DNA matches it firmly. Only some rows state a clone size, as once, few, many or a class for expanded clones.

TRBV10-3	TRBJ1-2	13	TRBD1	.	TGTGCCATCAGAGACAGGGCCCACTATGGCTACACCTTC	CAIRDRAHYGYTF
TRBV28	TRBJ2-3	14	TRBD1	.	TGTGCCAGCAGTTGGGACAGGGCGACAGATACGCAGTATTTT	CASSWDRATDTQYF
TRBV12-3/TRBV12-4	TRBJ1-1	12	.	many	TGTGCCAGCAGCCGAGGGCGCCTTGAAGCTTTCTTT	CASSRGRLEAFF
TRBV7-8	TRBJ2-3	15	TRBD2	many	TGTGCCAGCAGCAATGGGGGGGGGACCACAGATACGCAGTATTTT	CASSNGGGTTDTQYF
TRBV6-1	TRBJ2-7	15	TRBD1	few	TGTGCCAGCAGTTCCCCGGGGACAGGGCAAGACGAGCAGTACTTC	CASSSPGTGQDEQYF
TRBV5-5	TRBJ2-5	14	.	.	TGTGCCAGCAGCTCGGGGGTTTTCAGGGAGACCCAGTACTTC	CASSSGVFRETQYF
TRBV5-4	TRBJ2-2	12	.	few	TGTGCCAGCAGCTTGGGGGGAAGGGAGCTGTTTTTT	CASSLGGRELFF
TRBV20-1	TRBJ1-2	15	TRBD1	.	TGCAGTGCTAGAGATCTTATGACAGGGACCTATGGCTACACCTTC	CSARDLMTGTYGYTF
TRBV7-6	TRBJ2-7	17	TRBD2	many	TGTGCCAGCAGCTTCTATTTAGCGGGGGAGTCCTCCTACGAGCAGTACTTC	CASSFYLAGESSYEQYF
TRBV7-6	TRBJ2-1	15	.	few	TGTGCCAGCCTCCCTCGGGGGTCCTTGGTCGATGAGCAGTTCTTC	CASLPRGSLVDEQFF
TRBV12-3/TRBV12-4	TRBJ2-3	15	.	.	TGTGCCAGCAGTACAAGACTCACTAGCACAGATACGCAGTATTTT	CASSTRLTSTDTQYF
TRBV12-3/TRBV12-4	TRBJ1-2	14	.	many	TGTGCCAGCAACCCCGGGACATCTATCTGGGGCTACACCTTC	CASNPGTSIWGYTF
TRBV29-1	TRBJ2-1	15	TRBD2	.	TGCAGCGTTGAGGGGTTAGCGGGGGGCCACAATGAGCAGTTCTTC	CSVEGLAGGHNEQFF
TRBV4-1	TRBJ1-4	13	.	few	TGCGCCAGCAGCCAACTGAGGAACGAAAAACTGTTTTTT	CASSQLRNEKLFF
TRBV20-1	TRBJ2-5	13	TRBD1	.	TGCAGTGCCGGGGACAGGGGTCCAGAGACCCAGTACTTC	CSAGDRGPETQYF
TRBV19	TRBJ1-1	15	.	few	TGTGCCAGCCTAGCCAGGGGAAGTTTGAACACTGAAGCTTTCTTT	CASLARGSLNTEAFF
TRBV6-2/TRBV6-3	TRBJ1-4	17	.	.	TGTGCCAGCAGTTCTCTAACTTATTCCGGGACACCCGAAAAACTGTTTTTT	CASSSLTYSGTPEKLFF
TRBV7-8	TRBJ1-4	16	TRBD1	few	TGTGCCAGCAGCTTAGCTACCGACAGGGGGGGTGAAAAACTGTTTTTT	CASSLATDRGGEKLFF
TRBV12-3/TRBV12-4	TRBJ2-1	13	.	.	TGTGCCAGCGGATCTCCTTCGGACAATGAGCAGTTCTTC	CASGSPSDNEQFF
TRBV5-5	TRBJ1-3	15	.	.	TGTGCCAGCAGCTCCGACAGTGGATCTGGAAACACCATATATTTT	CASSSDSGSGNTIYF
TRBV7-4	TRBJ2-7	14	.	.	TGTGCCAGCAGCTCCTATCCGGGGTCCTACGAGCAGTACTTC	CASSSYPGSYEQYF
TRBV4-1	TRBJ2-7	14	.	.	TGCGCCCGCAGCCAAGAGGGGCCAATCGACGAGCAGTACTTC	CARSQEGPIDEQYF
TRBV14	TRBJ1-4	14	.	.	TGTGCCAGCAGCCAATCGGGTGGGGGCGAAAAACTGTTTTTT	CASSQSGGGEKLFF
TRBV4-2	TRBJ2-7	16	.	.	TGTGCCAGCAGCCAAGAAGACAGGAGTATACTCTACGAGCAGTACTTC	CASSQEDRSILYEQYF
TRBV7-9	TRBJ1-2	15	.	few	TGTGCCAGCAGCTTAGTCTCCCGGGGCCTCTATGGCTACACCTTC	CASSLVSRGLYGYTF
TRBV18	TRBJ1-2	15	TRBD1	.	TGTGCCAGCTCCCCCGGTGGGGACAGCTTTTTTGGCTACACCTTC	CASSPGGDSFFGYTF
TRBV6-1	TRBJ2-1	16	.	.	TGTGCCAGCAGTGAAGCGCTGGGTAGGGACCGGAATGAGCAGTTCTTC	CASSEALGRDRNEQFF
TRBV29-1	TRBJ2-3	13	TRBD2	few	TGCAGCGTTGACGAGCGGGGGACAGATACGCAGTATTTT	CSVDERGTDTQYF
TRBV12-3/TRBV12-4	TRBJ2-2	13	.	.	TGTGCCAGCAGATCGGAGTGGACCGGGGAGCTGTTTTTT	CASRSEWTGELFF
TRBV7-6	TRBJ2-7	16	.	few	TGTGCCAGCAGCCACATTACCGAACCGGGGCGATACGAGCAGTACTTC	CASSHITEPGRYEQYF
TRBV25-1	TRBJ1-1	13	.	.	TGTGCCAGCACTCCTCCCCAGAACACTGAAGCTTTCTTT	CASTPPQNTEAFF